This T cell receptor (beta chain) derives from a study of CD8+ T cells in alopecia areata. Study overall: Treatment of the treated patients consisted of oral tofacitinib, 5 to 10 mg twice daily.

This clone was picked up one time. Its antigen is unknown. The study, taken as a whole, reports: Lesional scalp, especially alopecia totalis/universalis, showed higher clonality than normal scalp.

Treatment indicated: oral pan-JAK inhibitor, 5-10 mg twice daily. Obtained from alopecia areata patients were lesional scalp punch biopsies along with peripheral blood. Cell sorting on a FACSAria was used to separate CD4+ and CD8+ T cells from the PBMCs. The CDR3 runs 13 residues. Germline values: CDR1 MNHEY, CDR2 SMNVEV (reference sequence). V gave up 6 bases and J gave up 4 bases; unmatched junction bases: 4. Extracted RNA was reverse transcribed into cDNA, the sequencing template. TCRdb's table, derived via immunoSEQ multiplex PCR, lists solely in-frame clones and lacks some. The data show some 80,000 clones, with approximately 66% seen just once and roughly a quarter held by the top ten.

V is TRBV27 and J is TRBJ2-7; 9 positions agree with TRBD1. This receptor was obtained from a human donor with alopecia areata. This specimen consisted of CD8+ T cells sorted from blood, obtained at week 24, from a patient treated with tofacitinib. CDR3 in amino acids: CASRGDRAYEQYF. CDR3 DNA sequence: TGTGCCAGCAGGGGGGACAGGGCGTACGAGCAGTACTTC.